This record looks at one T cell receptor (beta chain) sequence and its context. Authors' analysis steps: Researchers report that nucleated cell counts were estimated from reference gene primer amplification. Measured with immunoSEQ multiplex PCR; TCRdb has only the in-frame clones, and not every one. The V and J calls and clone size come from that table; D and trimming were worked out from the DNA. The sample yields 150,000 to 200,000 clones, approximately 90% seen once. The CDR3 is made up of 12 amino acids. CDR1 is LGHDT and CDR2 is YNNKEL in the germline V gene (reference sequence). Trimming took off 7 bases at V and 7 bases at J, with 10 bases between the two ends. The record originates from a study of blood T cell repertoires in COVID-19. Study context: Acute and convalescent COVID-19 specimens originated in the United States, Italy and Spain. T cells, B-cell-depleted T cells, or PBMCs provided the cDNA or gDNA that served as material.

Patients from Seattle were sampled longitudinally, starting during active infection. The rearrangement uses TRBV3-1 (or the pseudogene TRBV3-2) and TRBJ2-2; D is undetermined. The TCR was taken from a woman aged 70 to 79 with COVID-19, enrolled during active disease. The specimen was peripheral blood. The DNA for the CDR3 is TGTGCCAGCACCGACATCCACGGGGAGCTGTTTTTT. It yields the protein CASTDIHGELFF.